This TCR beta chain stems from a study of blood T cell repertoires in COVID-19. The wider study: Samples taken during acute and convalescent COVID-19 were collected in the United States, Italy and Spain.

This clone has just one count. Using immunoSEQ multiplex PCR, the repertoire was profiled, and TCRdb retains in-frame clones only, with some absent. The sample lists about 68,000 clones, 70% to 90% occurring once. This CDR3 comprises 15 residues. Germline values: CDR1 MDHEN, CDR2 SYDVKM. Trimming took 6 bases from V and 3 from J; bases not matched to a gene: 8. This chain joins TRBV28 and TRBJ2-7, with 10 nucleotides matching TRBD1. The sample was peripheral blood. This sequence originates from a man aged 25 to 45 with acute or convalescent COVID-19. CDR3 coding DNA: TGTGCCAGCAGGGATCGACAGGGGGCCCTCTACGAGCAGTACTTC. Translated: CASRDRQGALYEQYF.